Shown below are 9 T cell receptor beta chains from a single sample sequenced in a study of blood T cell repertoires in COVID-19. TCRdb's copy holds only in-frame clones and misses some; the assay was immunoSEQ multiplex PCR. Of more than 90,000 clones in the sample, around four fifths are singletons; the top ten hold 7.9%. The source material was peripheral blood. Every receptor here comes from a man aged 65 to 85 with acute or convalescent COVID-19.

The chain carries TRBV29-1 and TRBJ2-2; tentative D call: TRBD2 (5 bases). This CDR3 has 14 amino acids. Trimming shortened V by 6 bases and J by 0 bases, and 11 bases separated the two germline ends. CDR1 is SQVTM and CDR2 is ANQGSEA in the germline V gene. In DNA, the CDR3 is TGCAGCGTAGACCCCGGGACGAACACCGGGGAGCTGTTTTTT. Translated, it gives CSVDPGTNTGELFF.

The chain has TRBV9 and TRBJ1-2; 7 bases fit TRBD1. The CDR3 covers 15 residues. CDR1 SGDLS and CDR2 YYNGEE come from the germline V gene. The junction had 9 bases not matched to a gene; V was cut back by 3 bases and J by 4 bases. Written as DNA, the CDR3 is TGTGCCAGCAGCGCCAACTTCCGGGACAGCTATGGCTACACCTTC. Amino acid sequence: CASSANFRDSYGYTF. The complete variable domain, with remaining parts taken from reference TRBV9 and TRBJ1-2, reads DSGVTQTPKHLITATGQRVTLRCSPRSGDLSVYWYQQSLDQGLQFLIQYYNGEERAKGNILERFSAQQFPDLHSELNLSSLELGDSALYFCASSANFRDSYGYTFGSGTRLTVV.

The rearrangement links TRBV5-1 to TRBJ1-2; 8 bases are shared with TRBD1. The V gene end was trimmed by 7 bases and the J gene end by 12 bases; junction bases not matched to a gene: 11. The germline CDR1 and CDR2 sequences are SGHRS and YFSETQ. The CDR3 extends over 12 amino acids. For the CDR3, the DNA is TGCGCCAGCCGGTCCGGACAGGGTGTACACACCTTC. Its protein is CASRSGQGVHTF.

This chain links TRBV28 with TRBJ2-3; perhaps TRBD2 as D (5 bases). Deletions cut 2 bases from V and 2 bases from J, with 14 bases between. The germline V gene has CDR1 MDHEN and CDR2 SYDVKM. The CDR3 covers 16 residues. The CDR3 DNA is TGTGCCAGCAGTTTAAATACCCGGGGTAACACAGATACGCAGTATTTT. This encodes CASSLNTRGNTDTQYF.

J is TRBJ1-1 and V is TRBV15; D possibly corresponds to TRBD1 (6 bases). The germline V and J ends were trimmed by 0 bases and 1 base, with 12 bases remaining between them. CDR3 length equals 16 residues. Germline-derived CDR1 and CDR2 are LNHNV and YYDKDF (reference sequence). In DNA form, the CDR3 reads TGTGCCACCAGCAGAGATAGGGGACACCAGAACACTGAAGCTTTCTTT. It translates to CATSRDRGHQNTEAFF.

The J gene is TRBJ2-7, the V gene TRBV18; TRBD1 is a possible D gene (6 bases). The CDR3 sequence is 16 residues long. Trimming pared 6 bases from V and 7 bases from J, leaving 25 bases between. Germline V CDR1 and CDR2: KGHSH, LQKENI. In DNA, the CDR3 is TGTGCCAGCTCCTACGCCCCAGGGGTCACTGGGTGGGAGCAGTACTTC. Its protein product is CASSYAPGVTGWEQYF.

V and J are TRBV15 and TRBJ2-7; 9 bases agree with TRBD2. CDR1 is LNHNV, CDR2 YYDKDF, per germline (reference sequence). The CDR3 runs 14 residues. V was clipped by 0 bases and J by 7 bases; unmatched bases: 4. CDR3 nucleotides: TGTGCCACCAGCAGAGACCTAGCGGGGAATGAGCAGTACTTC. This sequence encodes CATSRDLAGNEQYF.

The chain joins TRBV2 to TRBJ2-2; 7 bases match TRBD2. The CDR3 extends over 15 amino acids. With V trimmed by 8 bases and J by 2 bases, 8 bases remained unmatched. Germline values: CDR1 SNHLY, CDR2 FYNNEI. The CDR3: CASLGGGFNTGELFF. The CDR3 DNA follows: TGTGCCAGCTTGGGGGGAGGGTTCAACACCGGGGAGCTGTTTTTT.

In nucleotides, the CDR3 is TGTGCCAGCAGCCAAACCACTAGCTACCCTGAGCAGTTCTTC. Its translation is CASSQTTSYPEQFF. The V gene is TRBV9, the J gene TRBJ2-1; D is perhaps TRBD2 (6 bases). The CDR3 length is 14 residues. Trimming left V 4 bases short and J 9 bases short, with 17 bases between. CDR1 and CDR2 from the germline V gene are SGDLS and YYNGEE.